Each of the 8 T cell receptor beta chains below was sequenced from the same sample in a study of T cells in Graves' hyperthyroidism and ophthalmopathy (dated by TCRdb to between 2018 and 2021). Libraries were made using multiplex PCR. The instrument was an Illumina HiSeq 2000. Amplification of TCR beta CDR3 regions was carried out from RNA transcripts. A first-round RT-PCR of the TCR CDR3 used the HTBI primer set with the Qiagen OneStep RT-PCR kit. TCRdb took the public reads, trimmed them with fastp at Q25, ran MiXCR for clone calling and kept in-frame beta chains. Every CDR3 protein is listed once, alongside the most common genes and DNA of its rows. This sample lists some 620,000 distinct CDR3 sequences; about 16% were detected once. Jointly, the top ten make up 3% to 4% of the sample. Sequencing used blood. These receptors all come from a woman aged 25 to 39 with Graves' hyperthyroidism.

This clonotype occurred many times. The J gene is TRBJ2-5, the V gene TRBV3-1, with D perhaps TRBD2 (5 bases). Deletions cut 1 base from V and 7 bases from J, with 10 bases between. The CDR3 totals 13 residues. CDR1 is LGHDT, CDR2 YNNKEL, per germline (reference sequence). The CDR3 spells CASSQGISGTQYF. The CDR3, as DNA: TGTGCCAGCAGCCAAGGGATCAGCGGGACCCAGTACTTC.

This clonotype was detected many times. The V and J genes are TRBV6-1 and TRBJ1-2, with D perhaps matching TRBD1 (6 bases). The CDR3 contains 17 residues. Germline V gene lookup returns CDR1 MNHNS and CDR2 SASEGT. Trimming pared 4 bases from V and 1 base from J, leaving 19 bases between. The CDR3, as DNA: TGTGCCAGCAGTGGCTGGGGGGGGCGCGAATTTAACTATGGCTACACCTTC. This codes for CASSGWGGREFNYGYTF.

This clonotype appeared a few times. The genes are TRBV20-1 and TRBJ2-5; D remains ambiguous. The V end lost 5 bases, the J end lost 0 bases, and 7 bases lay between the germline ends. CDR3 length: 12 amino acids. CDR1 DFQATT and CDR2 SNEGSKA come from the germline V gene (reference sequence). The chain's CDR3 is CSAPKDQETQYF. The CDR3 nucleotides read TGCAGTGCTCCCAAGGACCAAGAGACCCAGTACTTC.

This clonotype was counted ten times or more. This rearrangement joins TRBV7-3 to TRBJ2-3; D not resolved. This CDR3 has 12 residues. Trimming left V 5 bases short and J 6 bases short, with 9 bases between. From germline, CDR1 is SGHTA and CDR2 FQGTGA. The CDR3 region is CASSMAADTQYF. As DNA, the CDR3 is TGTGCCAGCAGCATGGCGGCGGATACGCAGTATTTT.

As concerns this clonotype: The junction and the germline gene differ at one end; a read error may be behind it. The chain recombines TRBV30 with TRBJ2-5; D may be TRBD1 or TRBD2 (6 bases each). The CDR3 has 11 residues. The germline V gene encodes CDR1 GTSNPN and CDR2 SVGIG (reference sequence). Written as DNA, the CDR3 is TGTGCCTGGAGTGGGGGGGCCTCACCTAACTTC. Encoded protein: CAWSGGASPNF.

This chain uses TRBV20-1 with TRBJ2-7; D is possibly TRBD1 (6 bases). This CDR3 is built from 11 residues. V lost 6 bases and J 6 bases, leaving 12 bases between the germline ends. CDR1 is DFQATT, CDR2 SNEGSKA, per germline (reference sequence). DNA for the CDR3: TGCAGTGCAGTACAGGGTTCCGAGCAGTACTTC. This translates into CSAVQGSEQYF.

This clonotype was found a few times. For the CDR3, the DNA is TGTGCCAGCAGTTACTTAGACAGGGCGACCTCCAATGAGCAGTTCTTC. It specifies CASSYLDRATSNEQFF. This chain uses TRBV6-5 with TRBJ2-1; 7 nucleotides match TRBD1. The CDR3 covers 16 residues. With V trimmed by 1 base and J by 6 bases, 9 bases remained unmatched. Germline CDR1 is MNHEY and CDR2 is SVGAGI.

This clonotype appeared many times. V and J are TRBV28 and TRBJ1-2; 8 bases fit TRBD1. With V trimmed by 7 bases and J by 3 bases, 10 bases remained unmatched. CDR3 length: 15 residues. Germline CDR1 reads MDHEN; CDR2 reads SYDVKM. CDR3 region: CASTARDRIYYGYTF. The DNA for the CDR3 is TGTGCCAGCACCGCCCGGGACAGGATTTACTATGGCTACACCTTC.